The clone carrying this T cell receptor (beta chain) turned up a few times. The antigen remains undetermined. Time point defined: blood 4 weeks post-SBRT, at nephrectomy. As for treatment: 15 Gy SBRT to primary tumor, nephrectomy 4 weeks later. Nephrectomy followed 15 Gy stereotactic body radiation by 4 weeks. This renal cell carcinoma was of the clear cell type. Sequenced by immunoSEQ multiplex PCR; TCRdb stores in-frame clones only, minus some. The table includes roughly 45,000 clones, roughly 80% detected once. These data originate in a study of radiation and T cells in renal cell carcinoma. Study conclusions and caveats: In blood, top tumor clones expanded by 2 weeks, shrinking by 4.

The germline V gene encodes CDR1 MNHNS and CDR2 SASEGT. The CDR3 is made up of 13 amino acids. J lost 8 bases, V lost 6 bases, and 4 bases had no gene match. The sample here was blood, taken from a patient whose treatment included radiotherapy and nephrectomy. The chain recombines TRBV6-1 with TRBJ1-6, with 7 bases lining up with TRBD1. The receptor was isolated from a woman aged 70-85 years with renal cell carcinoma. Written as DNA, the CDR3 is TGTGCCAGCAGCCCAGGGGGGGATTCACCCCTCCACTTT. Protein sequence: CASSPGGDSPLHF.